Sequencing of this T cell receptor beta chain was carried out in a study of blood T cell repertoires in COVID-19. About the research overall: Samples of COVID-19 (acute and convalescent) were obtained from the United States, Italy and Spain. PBMCs, B-cell-depleted T cells, or T cells provided the cDNA or gDNA that made up the material.

The repertoire was sequenced with immunoSEQ multiplex PCR; TCRdb's copy has only in-frame clones and lacks some. This table holds 250,000 or so clones, around 86% found once. The length of the CDR3 is 13 residues. Trimming took 4 bases from V and 6 from J; bases not matched to a gene: 5. Germline lookup yields CDR1 MDHEN and CDR2 SYDVKM. The sample consisted of peripheral blood. This chain joins TRBV28 and TRBJ1-1, with TRBD1 identical over 7 bases. This clonotype was sampled from a woman in her thirties with active or convalescent COVID-19. The CDR3, as DNA: TGTGCCAGCAGTTCAAGACAGGGCCCTGAAGCTTTCTTT. Translated: CASSSRQGPEAFF.